Listed here are 27 T cell receptor beta chains from one sample, sequenced in a study of T cell repertoires in cytomegalovirus infection. A single record per CDR3 protein comes from TCRdb applying MiXCR to the reads. The sample yields around 540,000 distinct CDR3 sequences, more than 30% seen once. The antigens of these receptors remain unknown. The material was cultured PBMCs, obtained from culture after CMV antigen stimulation. The receptors here all came from a human donor in good health (CMV status not recorded). Some clones in this sample may be carry-over from other donors' samples.

CDR3: CASSYSRFSGTDTQYF. The CDR3 DNA follows: TGTGCCAGCAGTTACTCGAGGTTCTCTGGCACAGATACGCAGTATTTT. The chain employs TRBV6-5 and TRBJ2-3; D remains unclear. CDR3 size: 16 residues. Trimming shortened V by 0 bases and J by 1 base, and 11 bases separated the two germline ends. Germline assignment: CDR1 MNHEY and CDR2 SVGAGI.

This clonotype was detected many times. The rearrangement links TRBV7-2 to TRBJ2-1; D ambiguous. There are 12 residues in the CDR3. Per germline, CDR1 SGHTA and CDR2 FQGNSA. Trimming removed 1 base from V and 7 bases from J, with 5 bases in between. CDR3 DNA: TGTGCCAGCAGCTTAGTGTATAATGAGCAGTTCTTC. Its translation is CASSLVYNEQFF.

V usage is TRBV15 and J usage is TRBJ2-1, with 7 positions matching TRBD1. V was clipped by 0 bases and J by 3 bases; unmatched bases: 5. The CDR3 covers 16 residues. Germline V gene lookup returns CDR1 LNHNV and CDR2 YYDKDF (reference sequence). The CDR3 sequence: CATSRDSQGFYNEQFF. CDR3 nucleotide sequence: TGTGCCACCAGCAGAGATTCACAGGGGTTCTACAATGAGCAGTTCTTC.

This clonotype was recorded at least ten times. The chain employs TRBV6-2 or TRBV6-3 and TRBJ1-5; TRBD1 agrees at 7 bases. The CDR3 is 16 residues long. The germline CDR1 and CDR2 sequences are MNHEY and SVGEGT. V shed 6 bases, J shed 3 bases, and the junction held 11 bases outside the gene matches. The CDR3 DNA reads as TGTGCCAGCAGGCCCTCTTGGGGGACAGACAATCAGCCCCAGCATTTT. This codes for CASRPSWGTDNQPQHF.

The chain uses TRBV27 and TRBJ2-1, with TRBD1 matching 11 bases. The CDR3 consists of 16 residues. Germline-derived CDR1 and CDR2 are MNHEY and SMNVEV (reference sequence). After removal of 2 bases from V and 4 bases from J, the junction contained 4 bases not matched to a gene. The CDR3 coding sequence is TGTGCCAGCAGTTTAAGGGGACAGGGGGGATACAATGAGCAGTTCTTC. Translation gives CASSLRGQGGYNEQFF.

This clonotype was recorded at least ten times. Here the CDR3 reads CASSLKAGDLEQFF. The CDR3 DNA is TGTGCCAGCAGCTTAAAAGCGGGAGATCTTGAGCAGTTCTTC. The chain carries TRBV7-2 and TRBJ2-1; 8 positions agree with TRBD2. Trimming cost V 2 bases and J 9 bases; bases outside gene matches: 6. Per germline, CDR1 SGHTA and CDR2 FQGNSA. CDR3 length: 14 amino acids.

This rearrangement joins TRBV20-1 to TRBJ1-1; unclear D gene. This CDR3 is built from 12 residues. V was pared by 5 bases and J by 5 bases, with 12 bases between. The germline V gene has CDR1 DFQATT and CDR2 SNEGSKA (reference sequence). The CDR3: CSAPGPTTEAFF. In DNA, the CDR3 is TGCAGTGCTCCAGGCCCGACAACTGAAGCTTTCTTT.

Worth noting for this clonotype: At one of its ends the junction is not consistent with the germline gene, which may arise from a read error. The J gene is TRBJ2-7, the V gene TRBV27; 8 bases are shared with TRBD2. The germline V gene encodes CDR1 MNHEY and CDR2 SMNVEV (reference sequence). The CDR3 covers 18 residues. CDR3 amino acids: CASSPWGGIAGPRSELYF. The CDR3 DNA reads TGTGCCAGCAGTCCATGGGGAGGTATAGCGGGACCCCGGAGTGAGCTGTACTTC.

The chain employs TRBV2 and TRBJ1-1; weak D call: TRBD1 (5 bases). Trimming took 7 bases from V and 6 from J, leaving 18 bases between them. Looked up from germline, CDR1 is SNHLY and CDR2 is FYNNEI. This CDR3 region has 14 residues. CDR3 coding DNA: TGTGCCAGCAAAGGCCCCCCGGCGGGGGCTGAAGCTTTCTTT. Its translation is CASKGPPAGAEAFF.

The chain has TRBV28 and TRBJ1-1, with a weak D call TRBD1 (5 bases). V lost 5 bases, J lost 2 bases, and 21 bases lay in between. The germline CDR1 and CDR2 sequences are MDHEN and SYDVKM. The CDR3 contains 17 residues. The CDR3 loop reads CASSPDRWGLRNTEAFF. CDR3 nucleotide sequence: TGTGCCAGCAGTCCCGACCGATGGGGGTTACGAAACACTGAAGCTTTCTTT.

This chain uses TRBV6-2 or TRBV6-3 with TRBJ2-7, with TRBD2 as a possible D gene (6 bases). Trimming removed 9 bases from V and 1 base from J, with 13 bases in between. The CDR3 spans 13 residues. Looked up from germline, CDR1 is MNHEY and CDR2 is SVGEGT. CDR3 in amino acids: CASQLAVSYEQYV. In nucleotides, the CDR3 is TGTGCCAGTCAGTTAGCGGTGTCCTACGAGCAGTACGTC.

This clonotype was seen more than once but under ten times. The V call is TRBV6-1, the J call TRBJ1-5; the D gene is possibly TRBD1 (5 bases). Between the trimmed V and J ends, which lost 2 bases and 2 bases, there was a span of 10 bases. In germline, CDR1 is MNHNS, CDR2 SASEGT. The CDR3 covers 15 residues. The CDR3 bases are TGTGCCAGCAGTGAAAGACGGGACGGCAATCAGCCCCAGCATTTT. Translated: CASSERRDGNQPQHF.

The V and J genes are TRBV6-5 and TRBJ1-1, with 9 positions matching TRBD1. There are 16 residues in the CDR3. Unmatched junction bases numbered 12, after V lost 7 bases and J lost 3 bases. Germline lookup yields CDR1 MNHEY and CDR2 SVGAGI. The CDR3 here is CASIETGTGRYTEAFF. The DNA for the CDR3 is TGTGCCAGCATTGAAACCGGGACAGGGAGATACACTGAAGCTTTCTTT.

The genes are TRBV9 and TRBJ2-1, with 9 bases lining up with TRBD2. This CDR3 has 15 amino acids. Germline values: CDR1 SGDLS, CDR2 YYNGEE. Trimming removed 4 bases from V and 8 bases from J; junction bases left unmatched: 10. The CDR3 is CASSKRGAGMDEQFF. The CDR3 DNA reads TGTGCCAGCAGCAAGCGGGGGGCCGGGATGGATGAGCAGTTCTTC.

V and J are TRBV10-3 and TRBJ1-6; D unresolved. There are 15 residues in the CDR3. V was cut by 4 bases and J by 7 bases, with 14 bases left in between. CDR1 ENHRY and CDR2 SYGVKD come from the germline V gene. Here the CDR3 reads CAISGVGKRNSPLHF. CDR3 bases: TGTGCCATCAGTGGTGTAGGGAAGAGAAATTCACCCCTCCACTTT.

The chain recombines TRBV13 with TRBJ1-1, with TRBD1 matching over 8 bases. The CDR3 consists of 15 residues. CDR1 is PRHDT and CDR2 is FYEKMQ in the germline V gene (reference sequence). V lost 5 bases and J lost 1; bases outside the gene matches: 6. CDR3 sequence reads: CASSPMGTGNTEAFF. In DNA, the CDR3 is TGTGCCAGCAGCCCAATGGGGACAGGGAACACTGAAGCTTTCTTT.

This chain joins TRBV28 and TRBJ2-7; tentative D call: TRBD1 (5 bases). The CDR3 runs 13 residues. Germline-derived CDR1 and CDR2 are MDHEN and SYDVKM. Trimming cost V 6 bases and J 1 base, with 10 bases left between them. CDR3 amino acids: CASSPPGSYEQYV. As DNA, the CDR3 is TGTGCCAGCAGCCCGCCAGGGTCCTACGAGCAGTACGTC.

The gene calls are TRBV6-6 and TRBJ2-1; D not resolved. Germline CDR1 reads MNHNY; CDR2 reads SVGAGI (reference sequence). The CDR3 loop spans 14 amino acids. The V end was cut by 1 base, the J end by 1 base, with 5 bases between. DNA for the CDR3: TGTGCCAGCAGTTACTACCCTTCCTACAATGAGCAGTTCTTC. Translating gives CASSYYPSYNEQFF.

This chain links TRBV7-6 with TRBJ2-5; D possibly corresponds to TRBD1 (5 bases). Trimming left V 5 bases short and J 5 bases short, with 15 bases between. This CDR3 is 14 amino acids long. CDR1 is SGHVS, CDR2 FNYEAQ, per germline. CDR3 in amino acids: CASSLSGSVETQYF. CDR3 sequence (DNA): TGTGCCAGCAGCCTATCAGGGTCGGTGGAGACCCAGTACTTC.

The chain couples TRBV28 to TRBJ1-1, with 8 bases fitting TRBD1. V gave up 5 bases and J gave up 1 base; unmatched junction bases: 9. Looked up from germline, CDR1 is MDHEN and CDR2 is SYDVKM. CDR3 length equals 16 residues. CDR3 in DNA: TGTGCCAGCAGTATGTCAGGGGGCGGAAGGAACACTGAAGCTTTCTTT. Its translation: CASSMSGGGRNTEAFF.

This chain connects TRBV4-3 to TRBJ2-7, with D possibly TRBD1 on 5 matching bases. V was cut by 6 bases and J by 3 bases, with 9 bases left in between. From germline, CDR1 is LGHNA and CDR2 YSLEER. CDR3 length: 12 residues. Here the CDR3 DNA reads TGCGCCAGCAGGGGGCCGAACTACGAGCAGTACTTC. Amino acid sequence: CASRGPNYEQYF.

In DNA form, the CDR3 reads TGTGCCAGCAGTGAGCGCAGGGTCACTGAAGCTTTCTTT. As protein: CASSERRVTEAFF. The V and J genes are TRBV6-1 and TRBJ1-1; TRBD1 might be the D (5 bases). Trimming stripped 3 bases from V and 4 bases from J, with 9 bases between. The CDR3 runs to 13 residues. CDR1 and CDR2 (germline): MNHNS, SASEGT.

The genes are TRBV7-3 and TRBJ2-3; a possible D gene is TRBD2 (6 bases). From germline, CDR1 is SGHTA and CDR2 FQGTGA. The CDR3 totals 15 residues. With 2 bases removed from V and 2 bases from J, the gap between germline ends came to 11 bases. The chain's CDR3 is CASSLQGGVTDTQYF. The CDR3 DNA follows: TGTGCCAGCAGCTTACAGGGAGGTGTCACAGATACGCAGTATTTT.

This clonotype was counted ten times or more. The V gene is TRBV7-3, the J gene TRBJ1-1, with D unresolved. Deletions cut 5 bases from V and 0 bases from J, with 7 bases between. Germline loops: CDR1 SGHTA, CDR2 FQGTGA. The CDR3 loop spans 13 amino acids. CDR3: CASSPGLNTEAFF. The CDR3 DNA reads as TGTGCCAGCAGCCCGGGATTGAACACTGAAGCTTTCTTT.

The rearrangement links TRBV7-9 to TRBJ2-6; no firm D call. The CDR3 runs to 15 residues. From germline, CDR1 is SEHNR and CDR2 FQNEAQ (reference sequence). Trimming left V 5 bases short and J 0 bases short, with 8 bases between. The CDR3 bases are TGTGCCAGCAGCCCAATTCTCTCTGGGGCCAACGTCCTGACTTTC. Residues: CASSPILSGANVLTF. Together with reference TRBV7-9 and TRBJ2-6, the CDR3 gives the full variable domain: DTGVSQNPRHKITKRGQNVTFRCDPISEHNRLYWYRQTLGQGPEFLTYFQNEAQLEKSRLLSDRFSAERPKGSFSTLEIQRTEQGDSAMYLCASSPILSGANVLTFGAGSRLTVL.

This chain uses TRBV6-1 with TRBJ2-2, with a weak D call TRBD1 (5 bases). CDR1 is MNHNS, CDR2 SASEGT, per germline. V shed 5 bases and J shed 3 bases, with 16 bases lying between them. The CDR3 spans 16 residues. The CDR3 bases are TGTGCCAGCAGTCCCGCATTAGGGGCTTACACCGGGGAGCTGTTTTTT. Protein sequence: CASSPALGAYTGELFF.

This rearrangement joins TRBV12-3 or TRBV12-4 to TRBJ1-4; TRBD1 is a possible D gene (5 bases). V lost 6 bases and J lost 8, with 13 bases in between. The CDR3 contains 13 residues. DNA for the CDR3: TGTGCCAGCAGCCCGGGACGAAGGGAAAAACTGTTTTTT. Translation: CASSPGRREKLFF.